What follows are 13 T cell receptor beta chains derived from one specimen sequenced in a study of human T cells and chemical hapten exposure. Specified time point: patch test 2, 6 weeks after DPC sensitization. As for treatment: therapeutic diphenylcyclopropenone sensitization with weekly scalp DPC. TCRdb re-called the RACE reads through MiXCR, storing one row per CDR3 protein. The data show 84,000 or so distinct CDR3 sequences, roughly 10% seen once. Sequenced material: whole blood, taken in connection with sensitization to the hapten diphenylcyclopropenone (DPC). Receptors were obtained from a woman younger than 45 with alopecia areata. Some clones in this sample may be carry-over from other donors' samples.

This clonotype appeared many times. The chain recombines TRBV12-3 or TRBV12-4 with TRBJ1-4; no firm D call. This CDR3 spans 12 amino acids. V was cut by 3 bases and J by 6 bases, with 5 bases left in between. The CDR3, as DNA: TGTGCCAGCAGTTTCTCAGATGAAAAACTGTTTTTT. It specifies CASSFSDEKLFF.

This clonotype was counted only a few times. At one end the junction does not follow the germline gene, possibly because of a read error. This chain joins TRBV11-3 and TRBJ2-1; D not certain. This CDR3 region has 15 residues. CDR1 is SGHNT, CDR2 YENEEA, per germline. Here the CDR3 DNA reads TGTGCCAGCAGCCTAGAGTGGGCCTCCTACAATGAGCAGTTCTTC. Protein: CASSLEWASYNEQFF.

The chain links TRBV3-1 to TRBJ1-1; D unresolved. V was pared by 2 bases and J by 6 bases, with 13 bases between. Per the germline V gene, CDR1 is LGHDT and CDR2 is YNNKEL (reference sequence). The CDR3 covers 14 residues. The CDR3 here is CASSQSGPGAEAFF. DNA for the CDR3: TGTGCCAGCAGCCAATCAGGACCTGGCGCTGAAGCTTTCTTT. Supplemented by reference TRBV3-1 and TRBJ1-1, the full variable domain reads DTAVSQTPKYLVTQMGNDKSIKCEQNLGHDTMYWYKQDSKKFLKIMFSYNNKELIINETVPNRFSPKSPDKAHLNLHINSLELGDSAVYFCASSQSGPGAEAFFGQGTRLTVV.

This clonotype has at least ten counts. V and J are TRBV29-1 and TRBJ1-5; 8 bases are shared with TRBD1. This CDR3 comprises 13 residues. CDR1 is SQVTM, CDR2 ANQGSEA, per germline. V shed 4 bases, J shed 10 bases, and the junction held 9 bases outside the gene matches. Written as DNA, the CDR3 is TGCAGCGTTGGGAATGGGACAGGTCGTCCCCAGCATTTT. This encodes CSVGNGTGRPQHF.

This clonotype was picked up a small number of times. V is TRBV7-8 and J is TRBJ2-2, with TRBD2 as a possible D gene (5 bases). The ends were cut back, 5 bases at V and 3 bases at J, with 7 bases in the middle. Germline V gene lookup returns CDR1 SGHVS and CDR2 FQNEAQ. The CDR3 covers 13 residues. CDR3 sequence reads: CASSGGYTGELFF. Here the CDR3 DNA reads TGTGCCAGCAGCGGCGGGTACACCGGGGAGCTGTTTTTT.

This clonotype was counted a few times. The chain uses TRBV29-1 and TRBJ2-2, with D uncertain. V was shortened by 7 bases and J by 5 bases, with 14 bases between the two germline ends. This CDR3 is 13 amino acids long. Germline values: CDR1 SQVTM, CDR2 ANQGSEA. For the CDR3, the DNA is TGCAGCGCCTCGTGGGGTCCGACCGGGGAGCTGTTTTTT. It specifies CSASWGPTGELFF.

This clonotype was recorded many times. V gene TRBV27 combines with J gene TRBJ1-1; 7 nucleotides agree with TRBD1. Germline-derived CDR1 and CDR2 are MNHEY and SMNVEV (reference sequence). This CDR3 comprises 13 residues. V was pared by 7 bases and J by 9 bases, with 11 bases of the junction left unmatched. The CDR3 protein is CASIDRVSGKAFF. The DNA of the CDR3 is TGTGCCAGCATTGACAGGGTTAGTGGAAAAGCTTTCTTT.

Comment on this clonotype: Because the CDR3 is missing its conserved closing phenylalanine or tryptophan, this is likely a read error. The chain couples TRBV2 to TRBJ1-3; no definite D call. The V gene's germline CDR1 is SNHLY and CDR2 FYNNEI. The CDR3 has 13 amino acids. Trimming took off 7 bases at V and 0 bases at J, with 7 bases between the two ends. The CDR3 protein is CASMVDSGNTIYS. CDR3 DNA: TGTGCCAGCATGGTGGACTCTGGAAACACCATATATTCT.

This clonotype showed up many times. The chain uses TRBV4-3 and TRBJ1-1; D is perhaps TRBD1 (6 bases). This CDR3 spans 15 amino acids. Trimming removed 4 bases from V and 5 bases from J, with 17 bases in between. Germline V gives CDR1 LGHNA, CDR2 YSLEER. The CDR3 protein is CASSPRDIGGTEAFF. CDR3 in DNA: TGCGCCAGCAGCCCCCGGGACATAGGAGGGACTGAAGCTTTCTTT.

The V and J genes are TRBV28 and TRBJ2-7; D remains unclear. The CDR3 totals 12 residues. Germline CDR1 is MDHEN and CDR2 is SYDVKM. The V end lost 4 bases, the J end lost 4 bases, and 8 bases lay between the germline ends. CDR3 sequence reads: CASSWSGYEQYF. Here the CDR3 DNA reads TGTGCCAGCAGTTGGTCTGGGTACGAGCAGTACTTC.

This clonotype was observed many times. The J gene is TRBJ1-1, the V gene TRBV6-1; the D is unclear. This CDR3 comprises 13 residues. The V gene lost 2 bases and the J gene lost 2 bases, with 6 bases spanning the gap. The germline gives CDR1 MNHNS, CDR2 SASEGT. The CDR3 here is CASSEIGNTEAFF. The CDR3 DNA reads as TGTGCCAGCAGTGAAATCGGTAACACTGAAGCTTTCTTT.

This clonotype was seen repeatedly, ten times or more. The chain uses TRBV12-3 or TRBV12-4 and TRBJ2-7; D is unresolved. CDR3 length: 12 residues. The V end was cut by 6 bases, the J end by 7 bases, with 13 bases between. The chain's CDR3 is CASRAGPREQYF. CDR3 DNA sequence: TGTGCCAGCAGGGCCGGACCTCGAGAGCAGTACTTC.

This clonotype was detected only once. The V and J genes are TRBV3-1 and TRBJ2-5; TRBD2 matches at 8 bases. V lost 4 bases to trimming and J lost 1 base; unmatched junction nucleotides: 2. The CDR3 length is 14 residues. CDR1 and CDR2 from the germline V gene are LGHDT and YNNKEL (reference sequence). CDR3 nucleotides: TGTGCCAGCAGCCTAGGACTAGCCCAAGAGACCCAGTACTTC. It yields the protein CASSLGLAQETQYF.